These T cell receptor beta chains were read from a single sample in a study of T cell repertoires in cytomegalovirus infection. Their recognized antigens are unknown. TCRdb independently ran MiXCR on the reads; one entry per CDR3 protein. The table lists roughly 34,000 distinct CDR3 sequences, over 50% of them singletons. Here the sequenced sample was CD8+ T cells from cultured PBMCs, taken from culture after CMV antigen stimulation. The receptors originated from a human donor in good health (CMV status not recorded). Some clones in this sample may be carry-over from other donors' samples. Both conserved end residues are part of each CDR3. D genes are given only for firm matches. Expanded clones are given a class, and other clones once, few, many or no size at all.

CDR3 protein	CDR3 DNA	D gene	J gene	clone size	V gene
CASSFGKVSDTQYF	TGCGCCAGCAGCTTCGGAAAGGTCTCAGATACGCAGTATTTT	.	TRBJ2-3	many	TRBV5-1
CASSYPGTGPTWYDNEQFF	TGTGCCAGCAGCTACCCCGGGACAGGCCCGACGTGGTACGACAATGAGCAGTTCTTC	TRBD1	TRBJ2-1	few	TRBV7-8
CASSLDPGTSNYGYTF	TGCGCCAGCAGCTTGGACCCGGGAACCTCTAACTATGGCTACACCTTC	.	TRBJ1-2	once	TRBV5-1
CASSVDRDTGELFF	TGTGCCAGCAGCGTCGACAGGGACACCGGGGAGCTGTTTTTT	TRBD1	TRBJ2-2	.	TRBV9
CASSWGRDSGYTF	TGTGCCAGCAGTTGGGGCAGGGATTCTGGCTACACCTTC	.	TRBJ1-2	once	TRBV27
CASSLGGTSGNTIYF	TGTGCCAGCAGTTTAGGGGGAACCTCAGGAAACACCATATATTTT	.	TRBJ1-3	.	TRBV27
CASSLQGARETQYF	TGCGCCAGCAGCCTACAGGGGGCGAGGGAGACCCAGTACTTC	TRBD1	TRBJ2-5	.	TRBV5-1
CASSLVAGGSSYEQYF	TGTGCCAGCAGCTTAGTTGCGGGAGGCTCCTCCTACGAGCAGTACTTC	TRBD2	TRBJ2-7	.	TRBV7-2
CASSFGDNYGYTF	TGTGCCAGCAGCTTCGGGGACAACTATGGCTACACCTTC	.	TRBJ1-2	.	TRBV13
CASSQSYEQYF	TGTGCCAGCAGTCAATCCTACGAGCAGTACTTC	.	TRBJ2-7	few	TRBV25-1
CASSLGAGFYTGELFF	TGCGCCAGCAGTTTGGGAGCGGGTTTCTACACCGGGGAGCTGTTTTTT	.	TRBJ2-2	once	TRBV5-1
CASSPQGTAGQETQYF	TGTGCCAGCAGTCCCCAGGGGACGGCGGGGCAAGAGACCCAGTACTTC	.	TRBJ2-5	.	TRBV6-1
CATRATGGLQETQYF	TGTGCCACCAGGGCGACAGGGGGCCTCCAAGAGACCCAGTACTTC	TRBD1	TRBJ2-5	.	TRBV15
CASSPDLARANVLTF	TGTGCCAGCAGCCCCGACCTTGCCCGGGCCAACGTCCTGACTTTC	.	TRBJ2-6	few	TRBV7-8
CASSLRLGQFTGELFF	TGTGCCAGCAGTTTAAGGTTGGGACAGTTCACCGGGGAGCTGTTTTTT	TRBD1	TRBJ2-2	.	TRBV12-3/TRBV12-4
CASSGYPQTEAFF	TGTGCCAGCAGCGGGTATCCCCAGACTGAAGCTTTCTTT	.	TRBJ1-1	.	TRBV7-3
CASSPGVRQPQHF	TGTGCCAGCAGCCCGGGGGTTAGGCAGCCCCAGCATTTT	.	TRBJ1-5	few	TRBV7-9
CASSEYKLGQGHIQYF	TGTGCCAGCAGTGAATATAAGTTGGGACAGGGACACATTCAGTACTTC	TRBD1	TRBJ2-4	.	TRBV25-1
CASSLYPRGDWSSPLHF	TGCGCCAGCAGCCTATACCCTAGAGGGGATTGGAGTTCACCCCTCCACTTT	.	TRBJ1-6	.	TRBV10-2
CSVEAGGDSYNEQFF	TGCAGCGTTGAAGCCGGGGGGGACTCCTACAATGAGCAGTTCTTC	TRBD2	TRBJ2-1	.	TRBV29-1
CASSFDRAYGEQYF	TGTGCCAGCAGCTTCGACAGGGCGTATGGCGAGCAGTACTTC	TRBD1	TRBJ2-7	many	TRBV7-9
CASSQYFTGGQPQHF	TGCGCCAGCAGCCAGTATTTCACTGGAGGACAGCCCCAGCATTTT	.	TRBJ1-5	.	TRBV4-1
CASSLAGTGEDTQYF	TGTGCCAGCAGCTTGGCCGGGACAGGGGAAGATACGCAGTATTTT	TRBD1	TRBJ2-3	.	TRBV5-5
CASSLAWVFSGTPYEQYF	TGTGCCAGCAGCTTAGCATGGGTTTTTAGCGGGACCCCTTACGAGCAGTACTTC	TRBD2	TRBJ2-7	.	TRBV7-6
CASSKSQLGDNQPQHF	TGTGCCAGCAGCAAATCCCAACTCGGGGACAATCAGCCCCAGCATTTT	.	TRBJ1-5	.	TRBV7-3
CASSQGPLHLRDTEAFF	TGTGCCAGCAGCCAAGGCCCTCTTCATCTAAGGGACACTGAAGCTTTCTTT	.	TRBJ1-1	.	TRBV14
CASIRLASYQETQYF	TGTGCCAGCATCCGACTTGCTTCGTACCAAGAGACCCAGTACTTC	.	TRBJ2-5	.	TRBV7-8
CASSQEGYNEQFF	TGTGCCAGCAGCCAGGAGGGTTACAATGAGCAGTTCTTC	.	TRBJ2-1	few	TRBV7-3
CASSPDQGYYGYTF	TGTGCCAGCAGCCCCGACCAGGGGTACTATGGCTACACCTTC	.	TRBJ1-2	.	TRBV7-6
CASSPPFSGRAYTGELFF	TGTGCCAGCAGCCCCCCCTTTAGCGGGAGGGCCTATACCGGGGAGCTGTTTTTT	TRBD2	TRBJ2-2	few	TRBV6-1
CASSLATRVDEQFF	TGTGCCAGCAGCCTGGCAACAAGGGTCGATGAGCAGTTCTTC	.	TRBJ2-1	few	TRBV7-8
CASSFEGGTDTQYF	TGTGCCAGCAGTTTCGAAGGGGGGACAGATACGCAGTATTTT	.	TRBJ2-3	once	TRBV27
CASSLYGQDYEQYF	TGTGCCAGCAGCTTGTACGGACAGGACTACGAGCAGTACTTC	TRBD1	TRBJ2-7	.	TRBV5-6
CASTGGLSGELFF	TGTGCCAGCACAGGGGGCTTGAGCGGGGAGCTGTTTTTT	TRBD1	TRBJ2-2	.	TRBV28
CASSLSLGNYGYTF	TGTGCCAGCAGTTTATCTTTGGGTAACTATGGCTACACCTTC	.	TRBJ1-2	.	TRBV27
CASSPTDRAEQFF	TGTGCCAGCAGCCCCACCGACAGGGCTGAGCAGTTCTTC	TRBD1	TRBJ2-1	.	TRBV5-4
CASSYQQLSENTEAFF	TGTGCCAGCAGTTATCAACAGCTATCCGAGAACACTGAAGCTTTCTTT	.	TRBJ1-1	.	TRBV6-1
CASSPLGSGGIHNEQFF	TGTGCCAGCAGCCCCCTGGGTAGCGGGGGAATCCACAATGAGCAGTTCTTC	TRBD2	TRBJ2-1	.	TRBV7-3
CASSIDREGTGELFF	TGTGCCAGTAGTATTGATAGGGAAGGGACCGGGGAGCTGTTTTTT	.	TRBJ2-2	.	TRBV19
CATRDSYEQYF	TGTGCCACCAGGGACTCCTACGAGCAGTACTTC	.	TRBJ2-7	.	TRBV27
CASSLGRPGVTEAFF	TGTGCCAGCAGCCTTGGACGCCCCGGGGTCACTGAAGCTTTCTTT	.	TRBJ1-1	.	TRBV7-8
CSARALVSRNEQFF	TGCAGTGCTAGGGCATTGGTTAGTCGGAATGAGCAGTTCTTC	.	TRBJ2-1	.	TRBV20-1
CASSQPTSGRGAYNEQFF	TGTGCCAGCAGCCAACCGACTAGCGGGAGAGGTGCGTACAATGAGCAGTTCTTC	TRBD2	TRBJ2-1	.	TRBV7-8
CASSAGRDNQPQHF	TGTGCCAGCAGCGCCGGACGGGACAATCAGCCCCAGCATTTT	.	TRBJ1-5	many	TRBV5-4
CASSFTSGGTDTQYF	TGTGCCAGCAGCTTTACGAGCGGGGGGACAGATACGCAGTATTTT	TRBD2	TRBJ2-3	.	TRBV7-2
CASSIGQRTHQSQHF	TGTGCCAGTAGTATAGGACAGCGGACCCATCAGTCCCAGCATTTT	.	TRBJ1-5	.	TRBV19
CASSLFYGYTF	TGTGCCAGTAGTTTATTCTATGGCTACACCTTC	.	TRBJ1-2	.	TRBV19
CASRFDSGNTEAFF	TGTGCCAGCCGTTTCGACAGTGGGAACACTGAAGCTTTCTTT	.	TRBJ1-1	many	TRBV25-1